Detailed here is one T cell receptor beta chain. The antigen is not known. The source of the sample is a study of blood T cells in healthy people across ages. Findings of the study overall: With unsorted PBMCs, a conclusive comparison of naive versus antigen-experienced cells was not possible.

Then a second PCR, running roughly 7 to 11 cycles, was carried out with a sample-barcoded 5' primer and a J-beta primer mix. Every cDNA molecule carried a tag from a template-switch adaptor bearing 12 random nucleotides. The study obtained at least 2.5 million CDR3-containing paired-end reads from every sample. MiXCR, run by TCRdb on the 5' RACE reads, gives a single entry per CDR3 protein. This sample has about 1.7 million distinct CDR3 sequences, with about 28% found just once. This CDR3 contains 15 residues. Trimming cost V 2 bases and J 10 bases; bases outside gene matches: 7. This receptor was obtained from a woman aged 25 to 39 in good health. The chain is built from TRBV12-3 or TRBV12-4 and TRBJ1-6; the match to TRBD1 covers 8 bases. Input material: blood. The CDR3 nucleotides are TGTGCCAGCAGTTTACAGGACAGGGCTCGGTCACCCCTCCACTTT. It specifies CASSLQDRARSPLHF.